This TCR beta chain stems from a study of blood T cells in healthy people across ages. There are 15 residues in the CDR3. Trimming took 5 bases from V and 0 from J, leaving 16 bases between them. Germline-derived CDR1 and CDR2 are DFQATT and SNEGSKA (reference sequence). Study outcomes and limitations: Unknown CMV status may confound age-related changes in expanded clones.

The use of a sample-barcoded 5' primer and a J-beta primer mix characterized a second PCR of about 7 to 12 cycles. TCRdb independently ran MiXCR on the 5' RACE reads; one entry per CDR3 protein. The profile shows 1.8 million or so distinct CDR3 sequences, roughly 43% of them singletons. A word on this clonotype: What it recognizes is unknown.

Sequencing used blood. The V and J genes are TRBV20-1 and TRBJ1-1; D possibly corresponds to TRBD1 (6 bases). The sequence came from a human donor in good health. CDR3: CSAGGDKTMNTEAFF. The CDR3 DNA reads TGCAGTGCTGGAGGGGACAAGACCATGAACACTGAAGCTTTCTTT.